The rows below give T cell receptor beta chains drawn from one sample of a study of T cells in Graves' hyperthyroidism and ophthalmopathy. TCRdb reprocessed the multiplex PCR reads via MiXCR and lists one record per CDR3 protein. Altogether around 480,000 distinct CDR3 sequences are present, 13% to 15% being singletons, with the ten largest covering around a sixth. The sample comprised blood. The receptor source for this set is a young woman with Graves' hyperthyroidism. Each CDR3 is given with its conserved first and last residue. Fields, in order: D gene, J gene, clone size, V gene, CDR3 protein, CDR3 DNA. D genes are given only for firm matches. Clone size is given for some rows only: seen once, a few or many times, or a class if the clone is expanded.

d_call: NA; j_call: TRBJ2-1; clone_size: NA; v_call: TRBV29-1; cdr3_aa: CSAPFGEQFF; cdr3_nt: TGCAGCGCCCCCTTTGGGGAGCAGTTCTTC
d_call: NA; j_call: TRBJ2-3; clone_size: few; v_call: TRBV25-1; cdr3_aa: CASSVFGDTQYF; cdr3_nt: TGTGCCAGCAGCGTTTTTGGAGATACGCAGTATTTT
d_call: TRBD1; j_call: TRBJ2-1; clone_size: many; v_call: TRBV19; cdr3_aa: CASSRDRAVNNEQFF; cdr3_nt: TGTGCCAGTAGCCGGGACAGGGCGGTCAACAATGAGCAGTTCTTC
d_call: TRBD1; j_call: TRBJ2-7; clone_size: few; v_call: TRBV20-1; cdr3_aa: CSALQTGAYEQYF; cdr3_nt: TGCAGTGCCCTCCAAACAGGGGCCTACGAGCAGTACTTC
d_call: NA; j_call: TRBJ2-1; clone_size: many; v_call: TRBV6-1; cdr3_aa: CASKQGFVSSYNEQFF; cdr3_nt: TGTGCCAGCAAACAAGGGTTCGTGAGCTCCTACAATGAGCAGTTCTTC
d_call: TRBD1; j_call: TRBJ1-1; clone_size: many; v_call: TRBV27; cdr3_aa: CASRGQANVEAFF; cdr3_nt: TGTGCCAGCAGGGGACAGGCCAATGTTGAAGCTTTCTTT
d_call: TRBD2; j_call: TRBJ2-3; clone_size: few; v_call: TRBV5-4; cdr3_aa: CASSESGGRVTDTQYF; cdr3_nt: TGTGCCAGCAGCGAATCTGGCGGGAGGGTGACAGATACGCAGTATTTT
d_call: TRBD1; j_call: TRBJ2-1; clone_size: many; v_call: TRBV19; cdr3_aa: CASSPWDRYNEQFF; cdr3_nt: TGTGCCAGTAGTCCCTGGGACAGATACAATGAGCAGTTCTTC
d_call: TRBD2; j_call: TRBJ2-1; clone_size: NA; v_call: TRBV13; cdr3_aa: CASSLQLAGDEQFF; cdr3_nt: TGTGCCAGCAGCTTACAACTAGCGGGAGACGAGCAGTTCTTC
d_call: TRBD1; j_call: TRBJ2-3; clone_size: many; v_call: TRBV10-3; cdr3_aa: CAISEQQGADTQYF; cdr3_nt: TGTGCCATCAGTGAGCAACAGGGGGCAGATACGCAGTATTTT
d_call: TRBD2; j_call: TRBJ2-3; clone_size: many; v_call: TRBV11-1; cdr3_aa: CASSSREGVAGRTDTQYF; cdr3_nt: TGTGCCAGCAGCTCCCGGGAGGGGGTAGCGGGCCGCACAGATACGCAGTATTTT
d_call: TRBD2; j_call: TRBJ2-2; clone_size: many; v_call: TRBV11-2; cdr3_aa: CASSIHLFGTSGRRKHTGELFF; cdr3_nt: TGTGCCAGCAGCATACATCTATTCGGGACTAGCGGGAGAAGGAAGCACACCGGGGAGCTGTTTTTT
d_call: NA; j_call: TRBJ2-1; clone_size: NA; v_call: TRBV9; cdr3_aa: CASSAWATSSYNEQFF; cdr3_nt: TGTGCCAGCAGTGCTTGGGCAACGAGCTCCTACAATGAGCAGTTCTTC
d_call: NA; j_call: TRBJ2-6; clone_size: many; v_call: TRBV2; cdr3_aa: CASSGPVANVLTF; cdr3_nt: TGTGCCAGCAGTGGTCCTGTAGCCAACGTCCTGACTTTC
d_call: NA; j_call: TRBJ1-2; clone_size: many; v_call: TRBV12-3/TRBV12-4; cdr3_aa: CASTWGIDRGYTF; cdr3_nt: TGTGCCAGCACCTGGGGAATAGACCGGGGCTACACCTTC
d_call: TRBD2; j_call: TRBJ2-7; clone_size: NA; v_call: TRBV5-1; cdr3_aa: CASSLEPSGSGNYEQYF; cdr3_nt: TGCGCCAGCAGCTTGGAGCCTAGCGGGAGTGGGAACTACGAGCAGTACTTC
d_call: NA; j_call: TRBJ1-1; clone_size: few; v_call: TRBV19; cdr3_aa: CASSTGMGTEAFF; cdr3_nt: TGTGCCAGTAGTACAGGGATGGGCACTGAAGCTTTCTTT
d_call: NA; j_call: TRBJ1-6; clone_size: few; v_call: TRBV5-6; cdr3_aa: CASSSRLNSPLHF; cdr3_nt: TGTGCCAGCAGCTCCCGTTTAAATTCACCCCTCCACTTT
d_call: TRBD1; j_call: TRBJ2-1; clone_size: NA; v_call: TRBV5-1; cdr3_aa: CASSLGGQVKGDEQFF; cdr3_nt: TGCGCCAGCAGCTTGGGGGGACAGGTGAAGGGGGATGAGCAGTTCTTC
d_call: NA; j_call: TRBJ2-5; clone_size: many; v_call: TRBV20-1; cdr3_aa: CSALRTAPRETQYF; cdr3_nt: TGCAGTGCTCTCCGGACAGCCCCACGAGAGACCCAGTACTTC
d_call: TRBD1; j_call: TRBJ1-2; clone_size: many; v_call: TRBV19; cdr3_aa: CASSGAGGEDYGYTF; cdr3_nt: TGTGCCAGTAGCGGGGCAGGGGGCGAGGACTATGGCTACACCTTC
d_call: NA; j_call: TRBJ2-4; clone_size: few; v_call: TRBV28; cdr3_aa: CASSASGENIQYF; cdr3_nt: TGTGCCAGCAGTGCCTCAGGGGAAAACATTCAGTACTTC
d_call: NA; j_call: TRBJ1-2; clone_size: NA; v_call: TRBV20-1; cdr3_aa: CSAQLDEGNGYTF; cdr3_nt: TGCAGTGCTCAACTAGATGAGGGGAATGGCTACACCTTC
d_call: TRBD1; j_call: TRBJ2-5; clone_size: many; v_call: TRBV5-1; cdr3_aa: CASSLTGTGAGEETQYF; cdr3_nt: TGCGCCAGCAGCTTAACCGGGACAGGGGCGGGCGAAGAGACCCAGTACTTC
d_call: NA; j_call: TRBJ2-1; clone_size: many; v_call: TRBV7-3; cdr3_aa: CASSPGSDAEQFF; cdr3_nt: TGTGCCAGCAGCCCAGGGAGCGACGCTGAGCAGTTCTTC
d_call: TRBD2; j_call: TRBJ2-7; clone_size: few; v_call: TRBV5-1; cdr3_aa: CASSSDSGNAYEQYF; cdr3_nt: TGCGCCAGCAGCTCGGATAGCGGGAACGCCTACGAGCAGTACTTC
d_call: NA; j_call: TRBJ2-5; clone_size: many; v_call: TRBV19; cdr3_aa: CASSIVQRETQYF; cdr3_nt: TGTGCCAGTAGTATAGTTCAGCGGGAGACCCAGTACTTC
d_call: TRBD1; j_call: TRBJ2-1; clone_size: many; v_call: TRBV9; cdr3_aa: CASSVAPDRFNEQFF; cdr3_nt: TGTGCCAGCAGCGTAGCTCCGGACAGGTTCAATGAGCAGTTCTTC
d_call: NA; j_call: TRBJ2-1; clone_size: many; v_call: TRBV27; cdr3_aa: CASSLPGGEVNEQFF; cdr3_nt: TGTGCCAGCAGTTTACCGGGCGGGGAGGTCAATGAGCAGTTCTTC
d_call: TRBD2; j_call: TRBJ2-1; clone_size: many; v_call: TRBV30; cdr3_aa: CAWSAKGLAGLEQFF; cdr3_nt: TGTGCCTGGAGTGCCAAGGGACTAGCGGGATTGGAGCAGTTCTTC
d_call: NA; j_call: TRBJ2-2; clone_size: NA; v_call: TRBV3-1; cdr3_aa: CASSQAGGGSFSGELFF; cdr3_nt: TGTGCCAGCAGCCAAGCCGGTGGGGGCTCGTTCTCCGGGGAGCTGTTTTTT
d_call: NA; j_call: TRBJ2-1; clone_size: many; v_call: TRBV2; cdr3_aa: CASKKDLKPYNEQFF; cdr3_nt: TGTGCCAGCAAAAAGGACCTAAAACCCTACAATGAGCAGTTCTTC
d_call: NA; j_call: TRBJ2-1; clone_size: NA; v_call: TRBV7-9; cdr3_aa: CASSLGAAVVNEQFF; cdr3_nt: TGTGCCAGCAGCTTAGGAGCGGCCGTAGTCAATGAGCAGTTCTTC
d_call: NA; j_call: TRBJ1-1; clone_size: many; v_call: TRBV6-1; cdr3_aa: CATISLGANTEAFF; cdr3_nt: TGTGCAACAATCAGCCTGGGGGCGAACACTGAAGCTTTCTTT
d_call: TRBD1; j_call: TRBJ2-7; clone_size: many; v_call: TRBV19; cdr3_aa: CASSMRDRTAEQYF; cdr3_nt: TGTGCCAGTAGTATGAGGGACAGGACTGCCGAGCAGTACTTC
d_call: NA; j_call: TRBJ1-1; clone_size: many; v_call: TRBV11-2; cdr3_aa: CASSRGRQLSTNTEAFF; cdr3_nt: TGTGCCAGCAGCCGGGGACGACAGTTGTCTACGAACACTGAAGCTTTCTTT
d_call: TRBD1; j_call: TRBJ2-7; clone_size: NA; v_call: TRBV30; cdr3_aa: CAWGLGQVDYEQYF; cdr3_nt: TGTGCCTGGGGCCTAGGACAGGTGGACTACGAGCAGTACTTC
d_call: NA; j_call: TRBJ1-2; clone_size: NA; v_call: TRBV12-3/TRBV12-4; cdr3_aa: CASSFRVSLSYGYTF; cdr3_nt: TGTGCCAGCAGTTTCAGAGTCTCATTGAGCTATGGCTACACCTTC
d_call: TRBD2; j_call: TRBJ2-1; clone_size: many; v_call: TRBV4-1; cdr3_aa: CASSQDGLAGVDEQFF; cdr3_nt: TGCGCCAGCAGCCAAGATGGACTAGCGGGAGTCGATGAGCAGTTCTTC
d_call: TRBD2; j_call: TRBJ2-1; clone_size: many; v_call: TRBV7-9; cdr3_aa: CASSLVSGRNNEQFF; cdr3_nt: TGTGCCAGCAGTTTGGTTAGCGGGAGGAACAATGAGCAGTTCTTC
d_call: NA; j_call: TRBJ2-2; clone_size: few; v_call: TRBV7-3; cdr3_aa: CASSSTYTGELFF; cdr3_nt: TGTGCCAGCAGCTCTACGTACACCGGGGAGCTGTTTTTT
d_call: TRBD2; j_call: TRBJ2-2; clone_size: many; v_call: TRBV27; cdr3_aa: CASSPGLAGGPATGELFF; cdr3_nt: TGTGCCAGCAGCCCGGGACTAGCGGGAGGGCCGGCCACCGGGGAGCTGTTTTTT
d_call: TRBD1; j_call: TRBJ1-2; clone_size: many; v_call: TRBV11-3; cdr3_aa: CASSGGQKYGYTF; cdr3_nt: TGTGCCAGCAGCGGGGGACAGAAATATGGCTACACCTTC
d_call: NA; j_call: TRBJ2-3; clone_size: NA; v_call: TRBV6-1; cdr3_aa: CASSEVIGTQYF; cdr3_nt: TGTGCCAGCAGTGAAGTTATTGGTACGCAGTATTTT
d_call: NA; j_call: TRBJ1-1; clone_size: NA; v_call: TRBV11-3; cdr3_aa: CASSQGIRTEAFF; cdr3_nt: TGTGCCAGCAGCCAAGGTATCCGTACTGAAGCTTTCTTT
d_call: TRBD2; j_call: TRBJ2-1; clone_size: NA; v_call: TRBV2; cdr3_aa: CASSWTSGDNEQFF; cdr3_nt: TGTGCCAGCAGTTGGACTAGCGGTGACAATGAGCAGTTCTTC
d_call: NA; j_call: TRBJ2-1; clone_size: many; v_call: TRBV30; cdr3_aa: CAWSVSLSSSYNEQFF; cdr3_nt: TGTGCCTGGAGTGTAAGCCTCTCGAGCTCCTACAATGAGCAGTTCTTC
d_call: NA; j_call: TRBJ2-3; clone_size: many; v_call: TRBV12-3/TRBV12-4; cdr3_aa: CASEGPSTDTQYF; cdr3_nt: TGTGCCAGCGAGGGCCCTAGCACAGATACGCAGTATTTT
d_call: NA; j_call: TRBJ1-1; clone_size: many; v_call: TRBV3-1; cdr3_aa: CASRKGGGEAFF; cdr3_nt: TGTGCCAGCAGAAAAGGCGGGGGTGAAGCTTTCTTT
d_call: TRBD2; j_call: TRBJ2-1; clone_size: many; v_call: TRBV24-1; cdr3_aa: CATSDFGGRAYNEQFF; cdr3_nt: TGTGCCACCAGTGATTTCGGCGGGAGGGCCTACAATGAGCAGTTCTTC
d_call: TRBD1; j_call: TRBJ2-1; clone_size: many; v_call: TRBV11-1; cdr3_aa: CASSSSFGTGINEQFF; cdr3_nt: TGTGCCAGCAGCTCCAGTTTTGGGACAGGGATCAATGAGCAGTTCTTC
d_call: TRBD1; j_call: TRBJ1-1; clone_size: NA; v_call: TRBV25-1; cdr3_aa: CASRMEGAGNTEAFF; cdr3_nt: TGTGCCAGCAGAATGGAGGGGGCCGGGAACACTGAAGCTTTCTTT
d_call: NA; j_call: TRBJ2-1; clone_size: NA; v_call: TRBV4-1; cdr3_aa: CASSQGGGDEQFF; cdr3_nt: TGCGCCAGCAGCCAAGGGGGGGGCGATGAGCAGTTCTTC